A single sample gave rise to the 13 T cell receptor beta chains below, sequenced in a study of T cell responses to AZD1222 COVID-19 vaccine. The assay was immunoSEQ multiplex PCR, and TCRdb's table has in-frame clones only and misses some. The repertoire includes 130,000 or so clones, more than 85% of them detected once, and approximately 2.1% sits in the top ten. The sequenced sample was peripheral blood, obtained 28 days after the second AZD1222 dose. These receptors all come from an adult who received the AZD1222 COVID-19 vaccine.

The chain combines TRBV21-1 with TRBJ2-7; the DNA was not used to check the table's D call, TRBD1. TRBV21-1 is designated a pseudogene. The CDR3 covers 13 residues. The CDR3 spells CASSPRGRGAQYV. CDR3 nucleotide sequence: TGTGCCAGCAGCCCCCGGGGCAGGGGAGCGCAGTACGTC.

V and J are TRBV12-3 or TRBV12-4 and TRBJ2-1, with a possible D match to TRBD2 (7 bases). This CDR3 is 13 amino acids long. V was trimmed by 7 bases and J by 8 bases, leaving 15 bases between them. CDR3 nucleotides: TGTGCCAGCAATGGGGGGCTAGCGGATGAGCAGTTCTTC. Translated, it gives CASNGGLADEQFF.

The chain joins TRBV2 to TRBJ1-1, with D maybe TRBD1 (6 bases). V was pared by 6 bases and J by 3 bases, with 14 bases between. The length of the CDR3 is 14 residues. CDR1 and CDR2 (germline): SNHLY, FYNNEI. The CDR3 DNA follows: TGTGCCAGCAGGGACCGGACAGCCGACACTGAAGCTTTCTTT. Translation: CASRDRTADTEAFF.

J is TRBJ1-2 and V is TRBV19; 9 nucleotides line up with TRBD1. The CDR3 has 13 amino acids. Trimming removed 4 bases from V and 8 bases from J; junction bases left unmatched: 5. Germline V gives CDR1 LNHDA, CDR2 SQIVND (reference sequence). The CDR3 DNA reads as TGTGCCAGTAGTACGACAGGGGGGGGAGGCTACACCTTC. Amino acid sequence: CASSTTGGGGYTF.

This sequence joins TRBV19 and TRBJ2-1; 8 nucleotides align to TRBD1. The V segment lost 3 bases and the J segment 5 bases; nucleotides outside the gene matches: 3. The CDR3 has 14 residues. In germline, CDR1 is LNHDA, CDR2 SQIVND (reference sequence). The CDR3 spells CASSITGGDNEQFF. CDR3 bases: TGTGCCAGTAGTATCACAGGGGGTGACAATGAGCAGTTCTTC.

This clone was detected once. The rearrangement links TRBV29-1 to TRBJ1-2, with 10 bases matching TRBD1. The CDR3 extends over 13 amino acids. The V and J ends lost 1 base and 6 bases, in that order; junction bases with no gene match: 2. CDR1 SQVTM and CDR2 ANQGSEA come from the germline V gene. CDR3 residues: CSVEVGTGDGYTF. The CDR3 DNA sequence: TGCAGCGTTGAAGTGGGGACAGGGGATGGCTACACCTTC.

This clone was counted between two and nine times. V and J are TRBV7-2 and TRBJ1-2; D gene uncertain. The CDR3 totals 13 residues. Trimming cost V 9 bases and J 2 bases, with 13 bases left between them. The germline V gene encodes CDR1 SGHTA and CDR2 FQGNSA. The CDR3 DNA reads as TGTGCCAGACCGGGTTTTCCCAACTATGGCTACACCTTC. It codes for CARPGFPNYGYTF.

The chain links TRBV5-6 to TRBJ1-2; no clear D. Germline V gives CDR1 SGHDT, CDR2 YYEEEE. The V end was cut by 0 bases, the J end by 5 bases, with 8 bases between. This CDR3 region has 13 residues. CDR3 DNA sequence: TGTGCCAGCAGCTTGGGGCAGATTTATGGCTACACCTTC. Its protein is CASSLGQIYGYTF. Full variable domain (outside the CDR3, taken from reference TRBV5-6 and TRBJ1-2): DAGVTQSPTHLIKTRGQQVTLRCSPKSGHDTVSWYQQALGQGPQFIFQYYEEEERQRGNFPDRFSGHQFPNYSSELNVNALLLGDSALYLCASSLGQIYGYTFGSGTRLTVV.

V gene TRBV15 combines with J gene TRBJ2-3, with TRBD2 matching over 12 bases. CDR3 length: 18 residues. Germline CDR1 and CDR2: LNHNV and YYDKDF (reference sequence). The trim removed 0 bases at V and 1 base at J, leaving 5 bases unmatched. The CDR3 DNA follows: TGTGCCACCAGCAGAGATCTTCGACTAGCGGGGGGCACAGATACGCAGTATTTT. Its protein product is CATSRDLRLAGGTDTQYF.

The gene calls are TRBV2 and TRBJ2-7; maybe TRBD2 (5 bases). Trimming cost V 1 base and J 2 bases, with 9 bases left between them. Germline CDR1 is SNHLY and CDR2 is FYNNEI. The CDR3 has 14 residues. In DNA form, the CDR3 reads TGTGCCAGCAGTGAAGGGCGACTAACCTACGAGCAGTACGTC. Its translation is CASSEGRLTYEQYV.

The chain has TRBV4-2 and TRBJ1-1; D gene unclear. Germline V gene lookup returns CDR1 LGHNA and CDR2 YNFKEQ. Trimming took off 0 bases at V and 0 bases at J, with 5 bases between the two ends. The CDR3 contains 14 residues. CDR3 region: CASSQDRLNTEAFF. The CDR3 DNA sequence: TGTGCCAGCAGCCAAGATCGACTGAACACTGAAGCTTTCTTT.

The J gene is TRBJ2-3, the V gene TRBV5-1; 10 nucleotides line up with TRBD2. The germline gives CDR1 SGHRS, CDR2 YFSETQ. The CDR3 extends over 17 amino acids. After removal of 4 bases from V and 1 base from J, the junction contained 9 bases not matched to a gene. CDR3: CASSLPVAGGGTDTQYF. For the CDR3, the DNA is TGCGCCAGCAGCCTCCCGGTAGCGGGAGGAGGCACAGATACGCAGTATTTT. The full variable domain, its missing parts supplied by reference TRBV5-1 and TRBJ2-3, is KAGVTQTPRYLIKTRGQQVTLSCSPISGHRSVSWYQQTPGQGLQFLFEYFSETQRNKGNFPGRFSGRQFSNSRSEMNVSTLELGDSALYLCASSLPVAGGGTDTQYFGPGTRLTVL.

The chain joins TRBV5-4 to TRBJ1-1; D remains unclear. Trimming stripped 4 bases from V and 5 bases from J, with 9 bases between. This CDR3 is 12 amino acids long. CDR1 SGHNT and CDR2 YYREEE come from the germline V gene (reference sequence). CDR3 region: CASSTGPTEAFF. CDR3 DNA sequence: TGTGCCAGCAGCACCGGTCCTACTGAAGCTTTCTTT.